This entry describes one T cell receptor (beta chain). Its antigen is unknown. All donors were healthy HIV-negative adults lacking recent acute infections or vaccinations. This entry comes from a study of shared clonotypes between healthy human individuals. Whole-study results and caveats: Among donors, clonotype sharing was expected to be affected by sequencing depth. Clonotype sharing across a few donors was observed for about 5.2% of naive CD4 clonotypes.

Some clones are missing from TCRdb's copy, which holds only in-frame ones; the method was immunoSEQ multiplex PCR. The sample lists about 670,000 clones, more than 70% occurring once. Sequencing was done on a sample of memory CD4+ T cells sorted from blood. Subset reported: CD45RA-negative fraction. This receptor was taken from a woman in her twenties or thirties in good health.

The CDR3 DNA sequence: TGTGCCAGCATTGAGAGTCACTCCTACAATGAGCAGTTCTTC. This sequence encodes CASIESHSYNEQFF. The rearrangement uses TRBV28 and TRBJ2-1, with no clear D. The CDR3 is 14 residues long. The V and J ends lost 7 bases and 0 bases respectively, with 10 bases between them. The germline CDR1 and CDR2 sequences are MDHEN and SYDVKM.